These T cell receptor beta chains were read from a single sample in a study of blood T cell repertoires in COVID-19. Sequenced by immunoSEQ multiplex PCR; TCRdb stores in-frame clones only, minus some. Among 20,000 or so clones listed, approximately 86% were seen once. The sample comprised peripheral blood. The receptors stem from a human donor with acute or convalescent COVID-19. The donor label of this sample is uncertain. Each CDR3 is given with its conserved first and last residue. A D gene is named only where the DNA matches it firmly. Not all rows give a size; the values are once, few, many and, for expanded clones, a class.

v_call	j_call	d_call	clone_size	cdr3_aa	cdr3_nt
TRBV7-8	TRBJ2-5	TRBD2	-	CASSETLAGGQETQYF	TGTGCCAGCAGCGAGACACTAGCGGGGGGCCAAGAGACCCAGTACTTC
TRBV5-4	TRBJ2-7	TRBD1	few	CASSPGQGVYEQYF	TGTGCCAGCAGCCCGGGACAGGGGGTCTACGAGCAGTACTTC
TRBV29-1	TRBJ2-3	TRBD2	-	CSVHPSGTDGGDTQYF	TGCAGCGTTCACCCGAGCGGGACGGATGGGGGGGATACGCAGTATTTT
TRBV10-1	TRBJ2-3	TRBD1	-	CASSDPGTGSTDTQYF	TGCGCCAGCAGTGACCCCGGGACAGGGAGCACAGATACGCAGTATTTT
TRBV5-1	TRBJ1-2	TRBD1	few	CASSLAGTGGSNYGYTF	TGCGCCAGCAGCTTGGCCGGGACAGGGGGCTCTAACTATGGCTACACCTTC
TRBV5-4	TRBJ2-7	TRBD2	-	CASSPGTNLYEQYF	TGTGCCAGCAGCCCCGGGACTAACCTCTACGAGCAGTACTTC
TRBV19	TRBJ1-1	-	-	CASSEGRGTEAFF	TGTGCCAGTAGTGAAGGGAGGGGAACTGAAGCTTTCTTT
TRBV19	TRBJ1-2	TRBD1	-	CASTPTGGAFGYTF	TGTGCCAGTACTCCAACAGGGGGCGCTTTTGGCTACACCTTC
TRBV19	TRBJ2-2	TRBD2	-	CASRIKAGGPGELFF	TGTGCCAGTAGGATAAAAGCGGGAGGGCCGGGGGAGCTGTTTTTT
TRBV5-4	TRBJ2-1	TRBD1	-	CASSRYRDSKKDEQFF	TGTGCCAGCAGCCGATACCGGGACAGCAAGAAGGATGAGCAGTTCTTC
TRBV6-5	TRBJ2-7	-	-	CASTAGLDTYEQYF	TGTGCCAGCACCGCGGGACTGGATACCTACGAGCAGTACTTC
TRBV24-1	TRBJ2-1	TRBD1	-	CATSSGTGVREEQFF	TGTGCCACCAGTTCCGGGACAGGGGTCCGTGAGGAGCAGTTCTTC
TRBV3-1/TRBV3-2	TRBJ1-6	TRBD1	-	CASSPRTGDSPLHF	TGTGCCAGCAGCCCTCGGACAGGGGATTCACCCCTCCACTTT
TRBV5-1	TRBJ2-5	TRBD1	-	CASSLVPGQQETQYF	TGCGCCAGCAGCTTGGTTCCGGGACAGCAAGAGACCCAGTACTTC
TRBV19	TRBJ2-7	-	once	CASQNTGGGEQYF	TGTGCCAGCCAGAATACAGGAGGAGGGGAGCAGTACTTC
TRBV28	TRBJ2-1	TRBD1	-	CASSAGGDGNEQFF	TGTGCCAGCAGCGCAGGGGGCGACGGCAATGAGCAGTTCTTC
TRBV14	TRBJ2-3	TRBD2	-	CASSQTRDYRTDTQYF	TGTGCCAGCAGCCAAACCCGGGACTACCGCACAGATACGCAGTATTTT
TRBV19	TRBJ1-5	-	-	CASTSRGIPLSNQPQHF	TGTGCCAGTACCTCACGGGGGATTCCGCTAAGCAATCAGCCCCAGCATTTT
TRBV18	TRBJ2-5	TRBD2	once	CASSPIGGEETQYF	TGTGCCAGCTCACCAATCGGGGGGGAAGAGACCCAGTACTTC
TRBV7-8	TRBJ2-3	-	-	CASSLASSTDTQYF	TGTGCCAGCAGCTTAGCCTCGAGCACAGATACGCAGTATTTT
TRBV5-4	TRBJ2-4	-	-	CASSLGMVGGSKNIQYF	TGTGCCAGCAGCTTGGGAATGGTTGGAGGGAGCAAAAACATTCAGTACTTC
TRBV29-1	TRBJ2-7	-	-	CSVAGGAGAGFEQYF	TGCAGCGTCGCGGGCGGTGCAGGGGCCGGCTTCGAGCAGTACTTC
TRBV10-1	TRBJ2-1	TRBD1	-	CASSPRPGQCTTYNEQFF	TGCGCCAGCAGTCCCAGACCGGGACAGTGCACTACCTACAATGAGCAGTTCTTC
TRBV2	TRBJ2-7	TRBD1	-	CASIEDRRAHEQYF	TGTGCCAGCATTGAGGACAGGCGGGCCCACGAGCAGTACTTC
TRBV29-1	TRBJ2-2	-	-	CSGGENTGELFF	TGCAGCGGAGGAGAGAACACCGGGGAGCTGTTTTTT
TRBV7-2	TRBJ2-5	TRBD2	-	CASSSSGGARGETQYF	TGTGCCAGCAGCTCTAGCGGGGGGGCCAGGGGAGAGACCCAGTACTTC
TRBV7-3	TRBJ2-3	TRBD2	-	CASSLVLAGGNSPQYF	TGTGCCAGCAGCTTAGTACTAGCGGGGGGCAACTCCCCGCAGTATTTT
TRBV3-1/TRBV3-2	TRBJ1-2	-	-	CASSQDGGVYGYTF	TGTGCCAGCAGCCAAGACGGAGGGGTCTATGGCTACACCTTC
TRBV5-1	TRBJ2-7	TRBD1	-	CASSRGPGQGDYEQYF	TGCGCCAGCAGTCGTGGACCGGGACAGGGTGACTACGAGCAGTACTTC
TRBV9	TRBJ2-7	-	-	CASSPLGGTASYEQYF	TGTGCCAGCAGCCCTCTCGGCGGGACGGCTTCCTACGAGCAGTACTTC
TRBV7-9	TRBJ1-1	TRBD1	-	CASSPTGGADTEAFF	TGTGCCAGCAGCCCGACAGGGGGCGCGGACACTGAAGCTTTCTTT
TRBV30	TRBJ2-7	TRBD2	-	CAWSVQSGSYEQYF	TGTGCCTGGAGTGTACAAAGCGGGAGCTACGAGCAGTACTTC
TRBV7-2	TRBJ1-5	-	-	CASSLSGNSNQPQHF	TGTGCCAGCAGCTTATCCGGGAATAGCAATCAGCCCCAGCATTTT
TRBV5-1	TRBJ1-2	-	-	CASSDPREDYGYTF	TGCGCCAGCAGCGACCCCCGGGAGGACTATGGCTACACCTTC
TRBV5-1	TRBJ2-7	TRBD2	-	CASSPVGGSYEQYF	TGCGCCAGCAGCCCGGTCGGGGGGTCCTACGAGCAGTACTTC